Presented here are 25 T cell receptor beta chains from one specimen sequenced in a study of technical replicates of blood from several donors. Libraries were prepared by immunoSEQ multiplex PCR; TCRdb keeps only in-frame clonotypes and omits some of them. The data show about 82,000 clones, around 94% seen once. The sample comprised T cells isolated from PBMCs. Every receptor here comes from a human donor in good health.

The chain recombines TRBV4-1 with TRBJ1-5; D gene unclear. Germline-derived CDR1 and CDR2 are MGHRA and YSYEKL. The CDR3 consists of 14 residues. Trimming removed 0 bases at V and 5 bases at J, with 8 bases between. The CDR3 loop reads CASSQDTAYQPQHF. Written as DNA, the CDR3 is TGCGCCAGCAGCCAAGACACAGCCTATCAGCCCCAGCATTTT.

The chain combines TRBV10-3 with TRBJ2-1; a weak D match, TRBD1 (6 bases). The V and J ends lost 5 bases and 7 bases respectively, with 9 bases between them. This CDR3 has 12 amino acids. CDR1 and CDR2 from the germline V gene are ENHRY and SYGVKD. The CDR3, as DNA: TGTGCCATCAGTTTAGACAGGAATGAGCAGTTCTTC. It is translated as CAISLDRNEQFF.

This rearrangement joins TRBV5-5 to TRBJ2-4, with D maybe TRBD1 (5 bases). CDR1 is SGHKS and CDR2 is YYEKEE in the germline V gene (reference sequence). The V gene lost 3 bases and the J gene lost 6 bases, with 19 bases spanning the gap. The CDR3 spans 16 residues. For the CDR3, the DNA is TGTGCCAGCAGCTCTCACAGGAAAGTGGTGTCAAACATTCAGTACTTC. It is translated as CASSSHRKVVSNIQYF.

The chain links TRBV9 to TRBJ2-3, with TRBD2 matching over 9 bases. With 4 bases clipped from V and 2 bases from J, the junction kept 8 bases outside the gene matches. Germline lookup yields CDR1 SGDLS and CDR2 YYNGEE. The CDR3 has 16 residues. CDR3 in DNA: TGTGCCAGCAGCCCTGGTAGCGGGAGTTTCACAGATACGCAGTATTTT. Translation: CASSPGSGSFTDTQYF.

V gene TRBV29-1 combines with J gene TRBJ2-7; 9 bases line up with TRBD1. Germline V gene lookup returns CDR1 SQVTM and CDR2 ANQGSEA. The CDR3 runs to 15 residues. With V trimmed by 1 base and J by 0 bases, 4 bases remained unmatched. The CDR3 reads CSVEGEDRGSYEQYF. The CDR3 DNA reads TGCAGCGTTGAAGGGGAGGACAGGGGCTCCTACGAGCAGTACTTC.

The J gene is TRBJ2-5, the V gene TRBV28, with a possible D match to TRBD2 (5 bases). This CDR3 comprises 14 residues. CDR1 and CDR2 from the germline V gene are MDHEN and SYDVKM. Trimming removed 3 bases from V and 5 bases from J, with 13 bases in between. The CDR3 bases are TGTGCCAGCAGTTTCCCCCTCCTAGCCGAGACCCAGTACTTC. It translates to CASSFPLLAETQYF.

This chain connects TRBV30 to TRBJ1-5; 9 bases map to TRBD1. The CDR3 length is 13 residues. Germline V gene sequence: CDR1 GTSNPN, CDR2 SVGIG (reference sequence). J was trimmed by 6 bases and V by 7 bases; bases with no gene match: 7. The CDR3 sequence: CASRTGVGQPQHF. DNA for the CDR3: TGTGCCTCCCGGACAGGGGTCGGTCAGCCCCAGCATTTT. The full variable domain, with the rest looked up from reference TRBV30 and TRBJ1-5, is SQTIHQWPATLVQPVGSPLSLECTVEGTSNPNLYWYRQAAGRGLQLLFYSVGIGQISSEVPQNLSASRPQDRQFILSSKKLLLSDSGFYLCASRTGVGQPQHFGDGTRLSIL.

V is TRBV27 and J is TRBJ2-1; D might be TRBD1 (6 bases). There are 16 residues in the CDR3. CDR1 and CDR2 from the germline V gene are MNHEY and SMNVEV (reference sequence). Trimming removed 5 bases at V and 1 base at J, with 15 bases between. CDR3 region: CASSLRDIGSYNEQFF. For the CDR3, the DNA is TGTGCCAGCAGTCTCCGGGACATCGGATCCTACAATGAGCAGTTCTTC.

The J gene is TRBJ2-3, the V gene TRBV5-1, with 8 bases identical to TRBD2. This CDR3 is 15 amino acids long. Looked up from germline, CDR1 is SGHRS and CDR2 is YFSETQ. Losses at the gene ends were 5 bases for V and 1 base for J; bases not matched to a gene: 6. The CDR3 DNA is TGCGCCAGCAGGGAGGAACTAGCGGGCACAGATACGCAGTATTTT. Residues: CASREELAGTDTQYF.

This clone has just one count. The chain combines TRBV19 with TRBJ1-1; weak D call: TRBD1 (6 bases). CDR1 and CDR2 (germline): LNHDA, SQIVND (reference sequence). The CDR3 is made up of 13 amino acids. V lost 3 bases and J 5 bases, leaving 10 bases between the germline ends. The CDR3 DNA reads TGTGCCAGTAGTATTCAGGGGATTACTGAAGCTTTCTTT. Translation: CASSIQGITEAFF.

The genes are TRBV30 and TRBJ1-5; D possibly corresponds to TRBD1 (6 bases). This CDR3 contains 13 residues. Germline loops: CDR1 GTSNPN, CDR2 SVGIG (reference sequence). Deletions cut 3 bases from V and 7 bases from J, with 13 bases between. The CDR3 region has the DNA TGTGCCTGGAGAGGGGCAGGGGAACAGCCCCAGCATTTT. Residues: CAWRGAGEQPQHF.

The CDR3 here is CASSLQGAKDTEAFF. CDR3 bases: TGTGCCAGCAGCTTACAGGGGGCGAAGGACACTGAAGCTTTCTTT. The genes are TRBV7-3 and TRBJ1-1; TRBD1 matches 8 bases. From germline, CDR1 is SGHTA and CDR2 FQGTGA. This CDR3 region has 15 residues. The J segment lost 3 bases and the V segment lost 2 bases, leaving 5 bases of the junction unmatched.

The CDR3 DNA is TGCAGTGCTCCCAGGGGGGATACGCAGTATTTT. This sequence encodes CSAPRGDTQYF. The V and J genes are TRBV20-1 and TRBJ2-3, with 7 nucleotides matching TRBD1. The CDR3 has 11 amino acids. The V gene's germline CDR1 is DFQATT and CDR2 SNEGSKA (reference sequence). The V gene end was trimmed by 5 bases and the J gene end by 6 bases; junction bases not matched to a gene: 2.

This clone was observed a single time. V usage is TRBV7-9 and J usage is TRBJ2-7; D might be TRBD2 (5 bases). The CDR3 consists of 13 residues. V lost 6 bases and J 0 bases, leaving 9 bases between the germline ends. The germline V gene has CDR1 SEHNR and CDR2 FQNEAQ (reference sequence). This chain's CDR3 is CASRYGVSYEQYF. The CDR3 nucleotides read TGTGCCAGCAGGTACGGGGTCTCCTACGAGCAGTACTTC.

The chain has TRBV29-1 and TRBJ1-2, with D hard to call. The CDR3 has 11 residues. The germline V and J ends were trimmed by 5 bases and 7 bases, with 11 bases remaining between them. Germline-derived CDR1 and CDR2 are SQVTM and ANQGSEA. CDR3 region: CSVRREGGYTF. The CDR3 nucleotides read TGCAGCGTTAGGCGGGAAGGTGGCTACACCTTC.

This chain's CDR3 is CAWRDRLGYNEQFF. The CDR3 bases are TGTGCCTGGAGAGACAGACTCGGCTACAATGAGCAGTTCTTC. The rearrangement links TRBV30 to TRBJ2-1; maybe TRBD1 (5 bases). V was pared by 3 bases and J by 3 bases, with 12 bases between. The germline V gene has CDR1 GTSNPN and CDR2 SVGIG (reference sequence). The CDR3 runs to 14 residues. The variable domain in full, with the rest retrieved from reference TRBV30 and TRBJ2-1, is SQTIHQWPATLVQPVGSPLSLECTVEGTSNPNLYWYRQAAGRGLQLLFYSVGIGQISSEVPQNLSASRPQDRQFILSSKKLLLSDSGFYLCAWRDRLGYNEQFFGPGTRLTVL.

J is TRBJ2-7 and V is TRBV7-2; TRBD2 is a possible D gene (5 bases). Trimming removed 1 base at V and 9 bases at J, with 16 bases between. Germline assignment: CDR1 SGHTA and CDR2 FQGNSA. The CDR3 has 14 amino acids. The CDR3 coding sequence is TGTGCCAGCAGCTTAGTCCCCGAGGGCCCGAGGCAGTACTTC. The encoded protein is CASSLVPEGPRQYF.

The CDR3 DNA is TGTGCCAGCAGTTCCCCTGGAGACGAAGAGCCCCAGCATTTT. As protein: CASSSPGDEEPQHF. The rearrangement links TRBV28 to TRBJ1-5; D ambiguous. The germline V gene has CDR1 MDHEN and CDR2 SYDVKM. There are 14 residues in the CDR3. The V and J ends lost 4 bases and 8 bases respectively, with 15 bases between them.

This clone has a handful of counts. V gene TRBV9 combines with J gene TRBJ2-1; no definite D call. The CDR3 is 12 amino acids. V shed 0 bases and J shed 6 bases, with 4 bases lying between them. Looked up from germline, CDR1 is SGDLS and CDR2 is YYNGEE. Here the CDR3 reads CASSVDGNEQFF. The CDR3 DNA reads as TGTGCCAGCAGCGTAGACGGCAATGAGCAGTTCTTC.

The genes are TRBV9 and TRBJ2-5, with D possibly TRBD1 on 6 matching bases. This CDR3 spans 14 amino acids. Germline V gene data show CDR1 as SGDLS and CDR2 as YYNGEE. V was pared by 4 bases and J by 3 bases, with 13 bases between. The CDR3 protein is CASSRTDGEETQYF. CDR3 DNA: TGTGCCAGCAGCCGGACAGATGGGGAAGAGACCCAGTACTTC.

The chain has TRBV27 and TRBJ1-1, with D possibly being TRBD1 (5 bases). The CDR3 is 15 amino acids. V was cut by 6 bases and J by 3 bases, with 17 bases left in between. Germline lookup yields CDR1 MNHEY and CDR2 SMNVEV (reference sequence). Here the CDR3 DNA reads TGTGCCAGCAGCTCCTCGTATAGGGGATACACTGAAGCTTTCTTT. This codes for CASSSSYRGYTEAFF.

The DNA for the CDR3 is TGCGCCAGCAGCTTGGATTATAATGGCCCCAATCAGCCCCAGCATTTT. Amino acid sequence: CASSLDYNGPNQPQHF. This sequence joins TRBV5-1 and TRBJ1-5; D is uncertain. The CDR3 contains 16 residues. The germline gives CDR1 SGHRS, CDR2 YFSETQ. V lost 0 bases to trimming and J lost 3 bases, with 13 bases between them.

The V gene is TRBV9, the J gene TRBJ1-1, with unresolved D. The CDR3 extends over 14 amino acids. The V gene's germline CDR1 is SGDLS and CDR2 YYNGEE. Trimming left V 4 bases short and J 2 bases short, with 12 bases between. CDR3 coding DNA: TGTGCCAGCAGCCCGGACGGACTTAACACTGAAGCTTTCTTT. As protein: CASSPDGLNTEAFF.

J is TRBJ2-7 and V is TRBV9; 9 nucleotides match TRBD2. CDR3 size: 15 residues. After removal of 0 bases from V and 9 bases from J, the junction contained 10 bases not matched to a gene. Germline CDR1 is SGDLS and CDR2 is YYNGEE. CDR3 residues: CASSVVVSGRSGQYF. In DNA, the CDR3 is TGTGCCAGCAGCGTAGTAGTTAGCGGGAGAAGTGGGCAGTACTTC.

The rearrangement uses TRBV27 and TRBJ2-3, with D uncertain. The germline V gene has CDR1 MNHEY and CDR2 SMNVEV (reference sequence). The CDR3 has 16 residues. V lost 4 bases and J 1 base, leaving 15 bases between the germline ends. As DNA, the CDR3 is TGTGCCAGCAGTTCCCCAGGCGCCCCCGGCACAGATACGCAGTATTTT. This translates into CASSSPGAPGTDTQYF.